The 10 T cell receptor beta chains given below trace back to one sample, sequenced in a study of T cell responses to AZD1222 COVID-19 vaccine. Using immunoSEQ multiplex PCR, the repertoire was profiled, and TCRdb retains in-frame clones only, with some absent. Counted here are about 120,000 clones, roughly 84% occurring once; the ten biggest clones make up roughly 1.3%. The sequenced sample was peripheral blood, obtained on day 0 of AZD1222 vaccination. Receptor source: an adult in good health.

V gene TRBV19 combines with J gene TRBJ1-1; TRBD1 aligns across 7 bases. With 10 bases clipped from V and 3 bases from J, the junction kept 5 bases outside the gene matches. Germline V gene data show CDR1 as LNHDA and CDR2 as SQIVND (reference sequence). The CDR3 sequence is 12 residues long. CDR3 sequence: CANTGAHTEAFF. The CDR3 bases are TGTGCCAATACAGGGGCCCACACTGAAGCTTTCTTT.

The chain links TRBV7-6 to TRBJ2-5, with D possibly being TRBD2 (6 bases). This CDR3 region has 14 residues. In germline, CDR1 is SGHVS, CDR2 FNYEAQ. V was shortened by 6 bases and J by 4 bases, with 15 bases between the two germline ends. The CDR3 nucleotides read TGTGCCAGCAGTGGAACCGGGACTGTAGAGACCCAGTACTTC. Translation: CASSGTGTVETQYF.

This chain joins TRBV7-9 and TRBJ1-2; no firm D call. This CDR3 contains 13 residues. The germline CDR1 and CDR2 sequences are SEHNR and FQNEAQ (reference sequence). Trimming shortened V by 5 bases and J by 4 bases, and 11 bases separated the two germline ends. The CDR3 nucleotides are TGTGCCAGCAGCGCCACACCTACCTATGGCTACACCTTC. Translation: CASSATPTYGYTF.

This chain joins TRBV6-5 and TRBJ2-2; D is perhaps TRBD1 (5 bases). The CDR3 covers 15 residues. V was cut by 4 bases and J by 1 base, with 10 bases left in between. The V gene's germline CDR1 is MNHEY and CDR2 SVGAGI. CDR3 sequence: CASSSSRENTGELFF. The CDR3 DNA sequence: TGTGCCAGCAGTTCAAGCAGGGAGAACACCGGGGAGCTGTTTTTT.

This chain connects TRBV19 to TRBJ1-4; tentative D call: TRBD1 (5 bases). The CDR3 totals 13 residues. Trimming took off 5 bases at V and 9 bases at J, with 13 bases between the two ends. Germline V gene data show CDR1 as LNHDA and CDR2 as SQIVND (reference sequence). CDR3 residues: CASSPGAFQKLFF. The CDR3 nucleotides read TGTGCCAGTAGTCCCGGGGCCTTTCAAAAACTGTTTTTT.

The genes are TRBV7-8 and TRBJ1-2; D not resolved. CDR1 is SGHVS, CDR2 FQNEAQ, per germline. This CDR3 is built from 12 residues. Trimming cost V 5 bases and J 4 bases, with 8 bases left between them. CDR3 bases: TGTGCCAGCAGCCGAGAACTCTATGGCTACACCTTC. This sequence encodes CASSRELYGYTF.

This clone was recorded only once. The genes are TRBV6-1 and TRBJ1-1; D gene unclear. The CDR3 totals 14 residues. The ends were cut back, 1 base at V and 6 bases at J, with 12 bases in the middle. Looked up from germline, CDR1 is MNHNS and CDR2 is SASEGT. The CDR3 region has the DNA TGTGCCAGCAGTGAAGGGGTCTGGATGGCTGAAGCTTTCTTT. It specifies CASSEGVWMAEAFF.

The V call is TRBV7-9, the J call TRBJ1-1, with a weak D call TRBD1 (5 bases). The germline V gene has CDR1 SEHNR and CDR2 FQNEAQ (reference sequence). This CDR3 has 13 amino acids. The V end lost 0 bases, the J end lost 11 bases, and 13 bases lay between the germline ends. The CDR3 loop reads CASSLAGDRGAFF. The CDR3 DNA sequence: TGTGCCAGCAGCTTAGCCGGGGACCGTGGGGCTTTCTTT. The full variable domain, its missing parts supplied by reference TRBV7-9 and TRBJ1-1, is DTGVSQNPRHKITKRGQNVTFRCDPISEHNRLYWYRQTLGQGPEFLTYFQNEAQLEKSRLLSDRFSAERPKGSFSTLEIQRTEQGDSAMYLCASSLAGDRGAFFGQGTRLTVV.

The chain couples TRBV1 to TRBJ2-4; the table names TRBD2, a call not compared with the DNA. TRBV1 is a known pseudogene. This CDR3 is built from 16 residues. The CDR3 DNA reads as TGCACCAGCAGCCAAGGGGGAGTCCTAGCCAAAAACATTCAGTACTTC. Translating it yields CTSSQGGVLAKNIQYF.

This chain uses TRBV4-1 with TRBJ2-1, with unresolved D. The germline V gene has CDR1 MGHRA and CDR2 YSYEKL. V was pared by 0 bases and J by 2 bases, with 8 bases between. The CDR3 spans 15 residues. The CDR3 nucleotides are TGCGCCAGCAGCCAAGACGGCGGTGCCTACAATGAGCAGTTCTTC. This translates into CASSQDGGAYNEQFF.